This T cell receptor (beta chain) was captured in a study of T cell responses to AZD1222 COVID-19 vaccine. Overall study results and limits: Among the donors, most were white British and more were female, and clonal diversity was possibly underestimated. Regions left unmutated in variants are reportedly the target of nearly half of spike-specific TCRs.

This clone was recorded once. Its antigen is currently unknown. CDR1 is MNHNS, CDR2 SASEGT, per germline. This CDR3 spans 18 amino acids. The V end lost 2 bases, the J end lost 0 bases, and 14 bases lay between the germline ends. Only in-frame clones appear in the TCRdb table, and some are missing; sequencing was by immunoSEQ multiplex PCR. The repertoire holds about 140,000 clones, with more than 90% as singletons. The specimen was peripheral blood, collected on day 0 of AZD1222 vaccination. The receptor comes from an adult in good health. This chain connects TRBV6-1 to TRBJ1-6; no definite D call. CDR3 sequence: CASSEKGLTNSYNSPLHF. The CDR3 nucleotides are TGTGCCAGCAGTGAAAAAGGATTGACAAACTCCTATAATTCACCCCTCCACTTT.